What follows are 27 T cell receptor beta chains derived from one specimen sequenced in a study of a mutant IDH1 vaccine in newly diagnosed glioma. Described time point: baseline, week 1 (first vaccination visit). Specified treatment: pre-vaccination baseline after standard-of-care therapy. Sequencing used immunoSEQ multiplex PCR; TCRdb keeps in-frame clones, though not all of them. This sample has tens of thousands of clones, with 83% found just once. The sequencing here drew on peripheral blood mononuclear cells (PBMCs), taken from a glioma patient treated with radiotherapy, temozolomide or both. The receptor set was obtained from a woman between 18 and 30 years old with glioma. Some clones in this sample may be carry-over from other donors' samples.

The J gene is TRBJ1-1, the V gene TRBV30; D perhaps matches TRBD1 (6 bases). The length of the CDR3 is 17 residues. Germline loops: CDR1 GTSNPN, CDR2 SVGIG (reference sequence). Trimming removed 1 base from V and 3 bases from J, with 21 bases in between. The DNA for the CDR3 is TGTGCCTGGAGTGGCATCGACAGGCGGCGGACCTACACTGAAGCTTTCTTT. Its translation: CAWSGIDRRRTYTEAFF. The full variable domain, in which reference TRBV30 and TRBJ1-1 provide the parts outside the CDR3, is SQTIHQWPATLVQPVGSPLSLECTVEGTSNPNLYWYRQAAGRGLQLLFYSVGIGQISSEVPQNLSASRPQDRQFILSSKKLLLSDSGFYLCAWSGIDRRRTYTEAFFGQGTRLTVV.

This chain joins TRBV30 and TRBJ1-4; tentative D call: TRBD1 (6 bases). V lost 4 bases to trimming and J lost 7 bases, with 19 bases between them. The CDR3 loop spans 15 amino acids. CDR1 and CDR2 from the germline V gene are GTSNPN and SVGIG (reference sequence). DNA of the CDR3: TGTGCCTGGACCCGGGACACCTTTGGGAGTGAAAAACTGTTTTTT. Translating it yields CAWTRDTFGSEKLFF.

This clone has just a few counts. The V and J genes are TRBV5-8 and TRBJ1-1; D call uncertain. The germline V and J ends were trimmed by 1 base and 0 bases, with 22 bases remaining between them. CDR3 length: 19 residues. Germline loops: CDR1 SGHTS, CDR2 YDEGEE. CDR3 sequence reads: CASSLPERSKVQLNTEAFF. The DNA for the CDR3 is TGTGCCAGCAGCTTGCCAGAAAGAAGTAAGGTTCAGTTGAACACTGAAGCTTTCTTT.

The chain employs TRBV9 and TRBJ2-2, with unresolved D. This CDR3 is 12 amino acids long. V was cut by 8 bases and J by 4 bases, with 9 bases left in between. Germline CDR1 is SGDLS and CDR2 is YYNGEE. The CDR3 DNA sequence: TGTGCCAGTGGGTGGGGCACCGGGGAGCTGTTTTTT. Translated: CASGWGTGELFF.

V gene TRBV6-6 combines with J gene TRBJ2-7; D not certain. The V end was cut by 0 bases, the J end by 7 bases, with 19 bases between. This CDR3 contains 16 residues. Looked up from germline, CDR1 is MNHNY and CDR2 is SVGAGI (reference sequence). Here the CDR3 reads CASSYSTGLEEKEQYF. The CDR3 coding sequence is TGTGCCAGCAGTTACTCGACGGGTCTAGAGGAGAAAGAGCAGTACTTC.

The chain employs TRBV25-1 and TRBJ1-2, with 10 bases identical to TRBD1. With V trimmed by 8 bases and J by 5 bases, 14 bases remained unmatched. CDR3 length equals 16 residues. Germline V gene sequence: CDR1 MGHDK, CDR2 SYGVNS. The CDR3 spells CASSPGGTGVSYGYTF. CDR3 nucleotides: TGTGCCAGCTCGCCCGGGGGGACAGGGGTATCGTATGGCTACACCTTC.

The chain carries TRBV7-9 and TRBJ2-5; 7 nucleotides match TRBD2. V gave up 0 bases and J gave up 5 bases; unmatched junction bases: 3. Germline V lookup: CDR1 SEHNR, CDR2 FQNEAQ (reference sequence). This CDR3 spans 14 amino acids. CDR3 in amino acids: CASSLAAAGETQYF. The CDR3 DNA follows: TGTGCCAGCAGCTTAGCGGCAGCGGGGGAGACCCAGTACTTC.

J is TRBJ1-1 and V is TRBV4-1, with D unclear. Per germline, CDR1 MGHRA and CDR2 YSYEKL. V was trimmed by 4 bases and J by 4 bases, leaving 7 bases between them. This CDR3 comprises 12 residues. In nucleotides, the CDR3 is TGCGCCAGCAGCCTCCCAGGCACTGAAGCTTTCTTT. Amino acid sequence: CASSLPGTEAFF.

This sequence joins TRBV7-9 and TRBJ1-4, with 10 nucleotides matching TRBD1. Germline trimming cut 3 bases from V and 7 bases from J; bases unmatched to any gene: 2. The CDR3 is 14 amino acids. Germline V CDR1 and CDR2: SEHNR, FQNEAQ (reference sequence). This CDR3 reads CASSFRDRGEKLFF. As DNA, the CDR3 is TGTGCCAGCAGCTTCCGGGACAGGGGTGAAAAACTGTTTTTT.

The chain is built from TRBV2 and TRBJ1-4, with a weak D call TRBD1 (5 bases). The CDR3 covers 15 residues. The V end lost 5 bases, the J end lost 7 bases, and 17 bases lay between the germline ends. Germline lookup yields CDR1 SNHLY and CDR2 FYNNEI. The CDR3, as DNA: TGTGCCAGCAGTACTGAAGCGCAGGGTGGTGAAAAACTGTTTTTT. Translated: CASSTEAQGGEKLFF.

This rearrangement joins TRBV29-1 to TRBJ2-7, with 10 bases aligning to TRBD1. The CDR3 extends over 12 amino acids. J was trimmed by 4 bases and V by 6 bases; bases with no gene match: 3. CDR1 SQVTM and CDR2 ANQGSEA come from the germline V gene. The CDR3 is CSVGQGKYEQYF. CDR3 DNA sequence: TGCAGCGTGGGACAGGGGAAGTACGAGCAGTACTTC.

This chain links TRBV4-2 with TRBJ1-2; D gene unclear. V was shortened by 0 bases and J by 8 bases, with 10 bases between the two germline ends. The CDR3 consists of 13 residues. Germline CDR1 LGHNA, CDR2 YNFKEQ. The CDR3 DNA sequence: TGTGCCAGCAGCCAAGATAATCTATGGGGCTACACCTTC. Translation: CASSQDNLWGYTF.

The V call is TRBV30, the J call TRBJ2-7; 11 bases align to TRBD1. The CDR3 runs to 14 residues. Trimming cost V 4 bases and J 5 bases; bases outside gene matches: 7. CDR1 and CDR2 (germline): GTSNPN, SVGIG (reference sequence). CDR3 in DNA: TGTGCCTGGACCGAGGGACAGGGGGTCGACGAGCAGTACTTC. It encodes CAWTEGQGVDEQYF.

The rearrangement uses TRBV5-1 and TRBJ1-2, with D perhaps matching TRBD1 (5 bases). Germline V gives CDR1 SGHRS, CDR2 YFSETQ. V gave up 4 bases and J gave up 3 bases, with 16 bases separating them. This CDR3 is built from 15 residues. The CDR3 bases are TGCGCCAGCAGCGCGGACCCCGGGACGGACTATGGCTACACCTTC. This encodes CASSADPGTDYGYTF.

This sequence joins TRBV30 and TRBJ1-4; 8 nucleotides line up with TRBD1. The CDR3 totals 13 residues. Trimming cost V 3 bases and J 10 bases; bases outside gene matches: 7. Germline CDR1 is GTSNPN and CDR2 is SVGIG (reference sequence). CDR3 bases: TGTGCCTGGAGACTGGACAGGGATGGAAAACTGTTTTTT. It yields the protein CAWRLDRDGKLFF.

CDR3 sequence (DNA): TGTGCCAGCAGCCCCCCAGACTCCCTTAACTATGGCTACACCTTC. Its protein product is CASSPPDSLNYGYTF. The chain has TRBV7-2 and TRBJ1-2, with D unclear. In germline, CDR1 is SGHTA, CDR2 FQGNSA. The length of the CDR3 is 15 residues. V shed 5 bases and J shed 1 base, with 14 bases lying between them.

The gene calls are TRBV7-2 and TRBJ2-1; possibly TRBD2 for D (7 bases). Trimming shortened V by 8 bases and J by 7 bases, and 18 bases separated the two germline ends. The CDR3 is 14 amino acids. Germline CDR1 reads SGHTA; CDR2 reads FQGNSA. As DNA, the CDR3 is TGTGCCAGCGGGGAGTCGGGGGGCCGGAATGAGCAGTTCTTC. Its translation is CASGESGGRNEQFF.

The chain links TRBV5-1 to TRBJ1-4; maybe TRBD1 (6 bases). There are 16 residues in the CDR3. Germline CDR1 reads SGHRS; CDR2 reads YFSETQ. V lost 4 bases and J lost 0, with 13 bases in between. In nucleotides, the CDR3 is TGCGCCAGCAGCACAGGGACACAAGCAACTAATGAAAAACTGTTTTTT. Encoded protein: CASSTGTQATNEKLFF.

The chain carries TRBV7-6 and TRBJ2-1, with 9 bases identical to TRBD2. Per the germline V gene, CDR1 is SGHVS and CDR2 is FNYEAQ. This CDR3 is 15 amino acids long. J was trimmed by 6 bases and V by 3 bases; bases with no gene match: 6. CDR3 residues: CASSFSWRGGNEQFF. In nucleotides, the CDR3 is TGTGCCAGCAGCTTTAGTTGGCGGGGGGGCAATGAGCAGTTCTTC.

This chain uses TRBV5-4 with TRBJ2-2; 11 positions agree with TRBD1. Trimming removed 4 bases from V and 7 bases from J; junction bases left unmatched: 9. This CDR3 comprises 16 residues. The V gene's germline CDR1 is SGHNT and CDR2 YYREEE (reference sequence). CDR3 region: CASSRAWTGGGGELFF. The CDR3 DNA sequence: TGTGCCAGCAGCAGGGCTTGGACAGGGGGCGGCGGGGAGCTGTTTTTT.

This clone was counted once. The J gene is TRBJ2-5, the V gene TRBV6-6; D might be TRBD1 (5 bases). Per germline, CDR1 MNHNY and CDR2 SVGAGI (reference sequence). The ends were cut back, 5 bases at V and 0 bases at J, with 10 bases in the middle. The CDR3 has 14 residues. In DNA, the CDR3 is TGTGCCAGCAGTGACAGACAGAACCAAGAGACCCAGTACTTC. Translated, it gives CASSDRQNQETQYF.

V and J are TRBV4-2 and TRBJ2-3; unclear D gene. The V end was cut by 0 bases, the J end by 8 bases, with 6 bases between. Germline CDR1 reads LGHNA; CDR2 reads YNFKEQ. The CDR3 spans 12 residues. Written as DNA, the CDR3 is TGTGCCAGCAGCCAAGATGAAAGTACGCAGTATTTT. It translates to CASSQDESTQYF.

V usage is TRBV15 and J usage is TRBJ1-2; D is uncertain. V dropped 1 base and J dropped 4 bases, with 4 bases sitting between them. Germline V CDR1 and CDR2: LNHNV, YYDKDF (reference sequence). This CDR3 contains 12 residues. The CDR3 DNA follows: TGTGCCACCAGCAGAGTAGGCTATGGCTACACCTTC. This codes for CATSRVGYGYTF.

The chain combines TRBV5-1 with TRBJ1-1; D ambiguous. The germline gives CDR1 SGHRS, CDR2 YFSETQ. CDR3 size: 14 residues. V was shortened by 1 base and J by 0 bases, with 7 bases between the two germline ends. CDR3 protein: CASSLQALNTEAFF. The CDR3 DNA sequence: TGCGCCAGCAGCTTGCAGGCCCTGAACACTGAAGCTTTCTTT.

The chain links TRBV5-4 to TRBJ1-1; 8 positions match TRBD1. Germline values: CDR1 SGHNT, CDR2 YYREEE (reference sequence). This CDR3 spans 15 amino acids. After removal of 1 base from V and 1 base from J, the junction contained 3 bases not matched to a gene. The CDR3 nucleotides read TGTGCCAGCAGCTTGCCCGGGACAGGGAACACTGAAGCTTTCTTT. Protein: CASSLPGTGNTEAFF.

The rearrangement uses TRBV29-1 and TRBJ2-7; D perhaps matches TRBD2 (6 bases). V was clipped by 0 bases and J by 5 bases, with 14 bases between them. Germline V gene sequence: CDR1 SQVTM, CDR2 ANQGSEA. CDR3 size: 14 residues. CDR3 DNA: TGCAGCGTTGAAGATTCGGACGGGAGCAACGAGCAGTACTTC. Translating gives CSVEDSDGSNEQYF.

The V gene is TRBV19, the J gene TRBJ2-6; TRBD1 agrees at 8 bases. Germline-derived CDR1 and CDR2 are LNHDA and SQIVND (reference sequence). V gave up 2 bases and J gave up 3 bases; unmatched junction bases: 9. The CDR3 sequence is 18 residues long. Here the CDR3 DNA reads TGTGCCAGTAGTATATCCCACCAGGGGGCTGGTGGGGCCAACGTCCTGACTTTC. It encodes CASSISHQGAGGANVLTF.